The 9 T cell receptor beta chains presented below share a single source sample, sequenced in a study of cytomegalovirus exposure and HLA in healthy donors. The PCR used 60 Vbeta and 13 Jbeta primers. Measured with immunoSEQ multiplex PCR; TCRdb has only the in-frame clones, and not every one. The table records around 210,000 clones, 78% of them present only once. Sequencing was carried out using PBMCs. The receptor set was obtained from a boy aged 10-17 years in good health and CMV-seronegative.

Comment on this clone: This CDR3 is also generated by other DNA sequences in the sample. The genes are TRBV30 and TRBJ1-2, with 8 bases that match TRBD1. With V trimmed by 1 base and J by 4 bases, 2 bases remained unmatched. In germline, CDR1 is GTSNPN, CDR2 SVGIG (reference sequence). This CDR3 has 13 residues. In DNA form, the CDR3 reads TGTGCCTGGAGTGAGGACAGGGTCTATGGCTACACCTTC. As protein: CAWSEDRVYGYTF.

The chain uses TRBV29-1 and TRBJ1-1; a possible D gene is TRBD1 (5 bases). V shed 7 bases and J shed 1 base, with 16 bases lying between them. Germline V gene data show CDR1 as SQVTM and CDR2 as ANQGSEA. The CDR3 runs to 14 residues. The CDR3 bases are TGCAGCGGCCGGGGGTTGTACGGGAACACTGAAGCTTTCTTT. The encoded protein is CSGRGLYGNTEAFF.

The chain is built from TRBV30 and TRBJ2-7, with 8 nucleotides matching TRBD2. Germline CDR1 is GTSNPN and CDR2 is SVGIG (reference sequence). This CDR3 is 14 amino acids long. Losses at the gene ends were 3 bases for V and 0 bases for J; bases not matched to a gene: 4. CDR3 in DNA: TGTGCCTGGAGCGGGGGGGGCGGCTCCTACGAGCAGTACTTC. Residues: CAWSGGGGSYEQYF.

The genes are TRBV28 and TRBJ2-1; D unclear. Trimming left V 3 bases short and J 7 bases short, with 16 bases between. The CDR3 has 15 amino acids. Germline-derived CDR1 and CDR2 are MDHEN and SYDVKM. The CDR3 protein is CASSLEAIQSNEQFF. As DNA, the CDR3 is TGTGCCAGCAGTTTGGAAGCGATTCAGTCTAATGAGCAGTTCTTC.

The J gene is TRBJ2-3, the V gene TRBV11-3, with D possibly matching TRBD2 (5 bases). The CDR3 has 16 amino acids. Germline CDR1 and CDR2: SGHNT and YENEEA. The V and J ends lost 5 bases and 6 bases respectively, with 21 bases between them. The CDR3 DNA reads TGTGCCAGCAGCCTAGCCCCGATGAGGAGTAGGGATACGCAGTATTTT. It is translated as CASSLAPMRSRDTQYF.

The chain carries TRBV30 and TRBJ1-1, with D perhaps TRBD1 (5 bases). This CDR3 spans 15 amino acids. Deletions cut 1 base from V and 1 base from J, with 13 bases between. The germline CDR1 and CDR2 sequences are GTSNPN and SVGIG (reference sequence). The CDR3 sequence is CAWSGRQRGNTEAFF. CDR3 nucleotide sequence: TGTGCCTGGAGTGGGCGACAGCGGGGGAACACTGAAGCTTTCTTT.

The chain links TRBV5-4 to TRBJ2-7, with 7 bases fitting TRBD1. The CDR3 sequence is 16 residues long. Germline CDR1 reads SGHNT; CDR2 reads YYREEE (reference sequence). V dropped 0 bases and J dropped 0; count of bases not matched to a gene: 6. The CDR3 region has the DNA TGTGCCAGCAGCTTGGGATGGGACAGCACCTCCTACGAGCAGTACTTC. This sequence encodes CASSLGWDSTSYEQYF.

This sequence joins TRBV7-9 and TRBJ2-1, with 14 bases matching TRBD2. Trimming removed 5 bases from V and 10 bases from J; junction bases left unmatched: 7. Per the germline V gene, CDR1 is SEHNR and CDR2 is FQNEAQ (reference sequence). This CDR3 region has 15 residues. The DNA for the CDR3 is TGTGCCAGCAGCCCCCGGACTAGCGGGAGGCGGGAGCAGTTCTTC. Translating gives CASSPRTSGRREQFF.

The chain recombines TRBV7-9 with TRBJ1-1; D is uncertain. Germline V lookup: CDR1 SEHNR, CDR2 FQNEAQ (reference sequence). V was trimmed by 6 bases and J by 7 bases, leaving 9 bases between them. The CDR3 covers 11 residues. In nucleotides, the CDR3 is TGTGCCAGCAGGAGCCTCGGTGAAGCTTTCTTT. As protein: CASRSLGEAFF.